Listed below are T cell receptor beta chains from one sample, sequenced in a study of blood T cell repertoires in COVID-19. Assay used: immunoSEQ multiplex PCR; TCRdb lists only in-frame clones, some missing. In the table there are fewer than 350,000 clones, around 89% of which are singletons. What was sequenced was PBMCs or T cells enriched from blood (not recorded which). These receptors all stem from a woman aged 18-30 years with acute COVID-19. The CDR3 runs from the conserved cysteine through the conserved F or W. D genes are given only for firm matches. The size field is filled for only some rows; it gives once, few, many or a size class.

D: .; size: .; J: TRBJ1-5; V: TRBV2; length: 14; DNA: TGTGCCAGCAGGGCGACAGCTAGCAATCAGCCCCAGCATTTT; CDR3: CASRATASNQPQHF
D: TRBD2; size: .; J: TRBJ2-5; V: TRBV10-2; length: 14; DNA: TGCGCCAGCACCCCCCGGGGGGGCCAAGAGACCCAGTACTTC; CDR3: CASTPRGGQETQYF
D: .; size: .; J: TRBJ2-3; V: TRBV7-6; length: 16; DNA: TGTGCCAGCAGCTTAGGGGTTTATAGGGAGTCGGATACGCAGTATTTT; CDR3: CASSLGVYRESDTQYF
D: .; size: .; J: TRBJ1-1; V: TRBV5-1; length: 14; DNA: TGCGCCAGCAGCTTGACGAGGGGGAAAACTGAAGCTTTCTTT; CDR3: CASSLTRGKTEAFF
D: .; size: .; J: TRBJ2-5; V: TRBV18; length: 14; DNA: TGTGCCAGCTCACGAGGTAGCGGCCAAGAGACCCAGTACTTC; CDR3: CASSRGSGQETQYF
D: .; size: .; J: TRBJ2-1; V: TRBV2; length: 13; DNA: TGTGCCAGCAGTATAACTAGATCTAATGAGCAGTTCTTC; CDR3: CASSITRSNEQFF
D: .; size: .; J: TRBJ1-1; V: TRBV7-2; length: 15; DNA: TGTGCCAGCAGCTTAGTCCGGGGGGCGGGCACTGAAGCTTTCTTT; CDR3: CASSLVRGAGTEAFF
D: TRBD2; size: .; J: TRBJ2-7; V: TRBV4-1; length: 14; DNA: TGCGCCAGCAGCCCGGCCGGGACTAGCGGGAGAGAGTACTTC; CDR3: CASSPAGTSGREYF
D: .; size: .; J: TRBJ1-2; V: TRBV24-1; length: 14; DNA: TGTGCCACCAGTGATCCCAGACAGTCCTATGGCTACACCTTC; CDR3: CATSDPRQSYGYTF
D: .; size: .; J: TRBJ2-7; V: TRBV5-1; length: 15; DNA: TGCGCCAGCAGCTTGGGAGGGGGTGAGTCCTACGAGCAGTACTTC; CDR3: CASSLGGGESYEQYF
D: .; size: .; J: TRBJ2-7; V: TRBV5-1; length: 14; DNA: TGCGCCAGCAGCTTCGGTAGCACCACCTACGAGCAGTACTTC; CDR3: CASSFGSTTYEQYF
D: .; size: .; J: TRBJ1-1; V: TRBV19; length: 16; DNA: TGTGCCAGTAGCCCCCCCCCTGGGACATTTTACACTGAAGCTTTCTTT; CDR3: CASSPPPGTFYTEAFF
D: .; size: .; J: TRBJ2-7; V: TRBV21-1; length: 16; DNA: TGTGCCAGCAGCAGGCCGGGACTAGCGGGAGACTACGAGCAGTACTTC; CDR3: CASSRPGLAGDYEQYF
D: .; size: .; J: TRBJ2-7; V: TRBV2; length: 11; DNA: TGTGCCAGCAGTTCGATCCTAGCGCAGTACTTC; CDR3: CASSSILAQYF
D: TRBD2; size: .; J: TRBJ2-1; V: TRBV4-2; length: 17; DNA: TGTGCCAGCAGCCAAGTCGCGTCGGGACTAGCTATCGATGAGCAGTTCTTC; CDR3: CASSQVASGLAIDEQFF
D: .; size: .; J: TRBJ2-7; V: TRBV27; length: 14; DNA: TGTGCCAGCAGCCCTAGCGTGGCTGCCTACGAGCAGTACTTC; CDR3: CASSPSVAAYEQYF
D: .; size: .; J: TRBJ1-2; V: TRBV2; length: 15; DNA: TGTGCCAGCAGTGAAGTCAGGGCAACTAACTATGGCTACACCTTC; CDR3: CASSEVRATNYGYTF
D: TRBD2; size: .; J: TRBJ2-3; V: TRBV19; length: 15; DNA: TGTGCCAGTAGTATCTACCGGGAGGGCACAGATACGCAGTATTTT; CDR3: CASSIYREGTDTQYF
D: .; size: .; J: TRBJ1-2; V: TRBV19; length: 15; DNA: TGTGCCAGTACCCACAGCGGAGGTGCCAGGCGTGGCTACACCTTC; CDR3: CASTHSGGARRGYTF
D: .; size: .; J: TRBJ2-7; V: TRBV13; length: 14; DNA: TGTGCCAGCAGCGGAGCGTATACCTCCTACGAGCAGTACTTC; CDR3: CASSGAYTSYEQYF
D: TRBD1; size: .; J: TRBJ1-5; V: TRBV30; length: 15; DNA: TGTGCCTGGAGTACGGCCGGGACAGGCAATCAGCCCCAGCATTTT; CDR3: CAWSTAGTGNQPQHF
D: TRBD2; size: once; J: TRBJ2-7; V: TRBV30; length: 13; DNA: TGTGCCTGGAGACTAGCGGGAGCAGGCGAGCAGTACTTC; CDR3: CAWRLAGAGEQYF
D: TRBD2; size: .; J: TRBJ2-1; V: TRBV7-8; length: 16; DNA: TGTGCCAGCAGCTTAGTCTTGGCGGGAGGTCGAAATGAGCAGTTCTTC; CDR3: CASSLVLAGGRNEQFF
D: .; size: .; J: TRBJ2-3; V: TRBV7-2; length: 13; DNA: TGTGCCAGCAGCTTAGTTTCCCTAGGTACGCAGTATTTT; CDR3: CASSLVSLGTQYF
D: .; size: .; J: TRBJ2-7; V: TRBV7-6; length: 17; DNA: TGTGCCAGCAGCTCCCCTTTCAGCGGAGAAAGGTCCTACGAGCAGTACTTC; CDR3: CASSSPFSGERSYEQYF
D: .; size: .; J: TRBJ1-5; V: TRBV29-1; length: 12; DNA: TGCAGCGCCGGGACAAGTAATCAGCCCCAGCATTTT; CDR3: CSAGTSNQPQHF
D: .; size: .; J: TRBJ1-6; V: TRBV6-6; length: 16; DNA: TGTGCCAGCAGTTACCAGGGGAAAGGCTATAATTCACCCCTCCACTTT; CDR3: CASSYQGKGYNSPLHF
D: TRBD2; size: .; J: TRBJ2-7; V: TRBV2; length: 14; DNA: TGTGCCAGGCAGCAAATCGGGACTAGGTATGAGCAGTACTTC; CDR3: CARQQIGTRYEQYF
D: .; size: .; J: TRBJ1-5; V: TRBV27; length: 16; DNA: TGTGCCAGCAGTTTAGGTGGGGCGTTTAGCAATCAGCCCCAGCATTTT; CDR3: CASSLGGAFSNQPQHF
D: .; size: .; J: TRBJ1-3; V: TRBV13; length: 20; DNA: TGTGCCAGCAGCCCGAACCGGACCCCAAGTCAGGGATCCTCTGGAAACACCATATATTTT; CDR3: CASSPNRTPSQGSSGNTIYF
D: .; size: .; J: TRBJ1-4; V: TRBV10-2; length: 13; DNA: TGCGCCAGCGGTCAGGGGTATAATGAAAAACTGTTTTTT; CDR3: CASGQGYNEKLFF
D: .; size: .; J: TRBJ1-5; V: TRBV28; length: 15; DNA: TGTGCCAGCACCTGGGGGGTTTTTAGCAATCAGCCCCAGCATTTT; CDR3: CASTWGVFSNQPQHF
D: TRBD2; size: .; J: TRBJ2-1; V: TRBV28; length: 15; DNA: TGTGCCAGCAGTGAAAGCGGGAGGCGGCGCAATGAGCAGTTCTTC; CDR3: CASSESGRRRNEQFF
D: TRBD1; size: .; J: TRBJ1-2; V: TRBV18; length: 14; DNA: TGTGCCAGCTCGCGGGACAGGGAAGACTATGGCTACACCTTC; CDR3: CASSRDREDYGYTF
D: .; size: .; J: TRBJ1-5; V: TRBV11-2; length: 13; DNA: TGTGCCAGCAGCTTAGATCGTGATCAGCCCCAGCATTTT; CDR3: CASSLDRDQPQHF
D: TRBD1; size: .; J: TRBJ1-6; V: TRBV7-2; length: 19; DNA: TGTGCCAGCAGCTTACTGAGAGGGAAACGACAGGGGGGAGGTTCACCCCTCCACTTT; CDR3: CASSLLRGKRQGGGSPLHF
D: .; size: once; J: TRBJ2-1; V: TRBV12-3/TRBV12-4; length: 12; DNA: TGTGCCAGCAGTGTTACTAGCAATGAGCAGTTCTTC; CDR3: CASSVTSNEQFF
D: .; size: .; J: TRBJ2-7; V: TRBV3-1/TRBV3-2; length: 13; DNA: TGTGCCAGCAGCCAAGATCCCGGGGGCGAGCAGTACTTC; CDR3: CASSQDPGGEQYF
D: .; size: .; J: TRBJ1-1; V: TRBV14; length: 13; DNA: TGTGCCAGCAGACAGGGCCTGAACACTGAAGCTTTCTTT; CDR3: CASRQGLNTEAFF
D: TRBD2; size: .; J: TRBJ2-7; V: TRBV5-5; length: 20; DNA: TGTGCCAGCAGACATGACCCTGGTCAGGGACCACTAGCGGGGGTCTACGAGCAGTACTTC; CDR3: CASRHDPGQGPLAGVYEQYF
D: TRBD1; size: few; J: TRBJ2-1; V: TRBV4-2; length: 16; DNA: TGTGCCAGCAGCCAAGACGGGACAGGTACCTACAATGAGCAGTTCTTC; CDR3: CASSQDGTGTYNEQFF
D: TRBD1; size: .; J: TRBJ1-6; V: TRBV2; length: 14; DNA: TGTGCCAGCGGGGACAGGACTCTGAATTCACCCCTCCACTTT; CDR3: CASGDRTLNSPLHF
D: .; size: .; J: TRBJ1-3; V: TRBV7-2; length: 18; DNA: TGTGCCAGCAGCTTAGTGGGGCCACAGGGAAGCTCTGGAAACATCATATATTTT; CDR3: CASSLVGPQGSSGNIIYF